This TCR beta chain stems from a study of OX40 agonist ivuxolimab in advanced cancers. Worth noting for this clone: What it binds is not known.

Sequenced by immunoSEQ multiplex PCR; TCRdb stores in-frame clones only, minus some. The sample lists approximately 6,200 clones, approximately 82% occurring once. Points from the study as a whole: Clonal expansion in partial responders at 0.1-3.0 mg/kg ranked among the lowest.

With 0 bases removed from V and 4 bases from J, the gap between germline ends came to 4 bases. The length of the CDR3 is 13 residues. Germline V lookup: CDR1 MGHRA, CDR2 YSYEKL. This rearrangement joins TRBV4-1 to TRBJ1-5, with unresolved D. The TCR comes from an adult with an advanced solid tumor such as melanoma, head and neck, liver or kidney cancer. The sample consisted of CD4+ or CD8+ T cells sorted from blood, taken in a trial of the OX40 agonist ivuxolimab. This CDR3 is CASSQDRNQPQHF. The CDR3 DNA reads TGCGCCAGCAGCCAAGACAGGAATCAGCCCCAGCATTTT.